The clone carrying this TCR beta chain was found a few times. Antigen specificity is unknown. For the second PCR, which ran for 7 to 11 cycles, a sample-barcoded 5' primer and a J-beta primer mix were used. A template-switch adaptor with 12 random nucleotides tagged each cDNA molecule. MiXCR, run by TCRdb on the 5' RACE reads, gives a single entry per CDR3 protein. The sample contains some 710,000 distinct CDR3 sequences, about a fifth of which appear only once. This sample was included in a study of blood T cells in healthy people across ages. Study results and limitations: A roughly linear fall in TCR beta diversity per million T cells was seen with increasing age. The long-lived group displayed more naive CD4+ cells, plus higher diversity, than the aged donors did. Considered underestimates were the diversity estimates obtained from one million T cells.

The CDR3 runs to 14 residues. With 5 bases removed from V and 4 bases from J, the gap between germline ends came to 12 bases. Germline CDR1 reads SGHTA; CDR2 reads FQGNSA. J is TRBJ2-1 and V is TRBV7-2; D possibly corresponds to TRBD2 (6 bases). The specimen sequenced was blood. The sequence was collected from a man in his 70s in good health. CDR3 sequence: CASSVGTLYNEQFF. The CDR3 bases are TGTGCCAGCAGCGTCGGGACTCTATACAATGAGCAGTTCTTC. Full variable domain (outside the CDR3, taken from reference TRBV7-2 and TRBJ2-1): GAGVSQSPSNKVTEKGKDVELRCDPISGHTALYWYRQSLGQGLEFLIYFQGNSAPDKSGLPSDRFSAERTGGSVSTLTIQRTQQEDSAVYLCASSVGTLYNEQFFGPGTRLTVL.